The clone carrying this T cell receptor beta chain has only a few counts. Its cognate antigen is unknown. Trimming shortened V by 5 bases and J by 5 bases, and 14 bases separated the two germline ends. Germline V gene sequence: CDR1 SGHAT, CDR2 FQDESV (reference sequence). This CDR3 spans 14 amino acids. The sample belongs to a study of cytomegalovirus exposure and HLA in healthy donors. Broader study findings: Most TCR sequences were seen very rarely across donors, but some public TCRs occurred in many. Overall, roughly 170 TCR beta chains were annotated as cytomegalovirus-associated.

PCR used 60 Vbeta primers and 13 Jbeta primers. Assay: immunoSEQ multiplex PCR; the TCRdb copy retains only in-frame clones and omits some. The sample contains some 87,000 clones, around three quarters of which appear only once. Sequenced sample: PBMCs. The chain carries TRBV11-1 and TRBJ2-3; tentatively, D is TRBD2 (6 bases). The clonotype comes from a woman in her forties or fifties in good health and CMV-seropositive. The CDR3 DNA is TGTGCCAGCAGCAGACGGGAGAGCGTAGATACGCAGTATTTT. It codes for CASSRRESVDTQYF.